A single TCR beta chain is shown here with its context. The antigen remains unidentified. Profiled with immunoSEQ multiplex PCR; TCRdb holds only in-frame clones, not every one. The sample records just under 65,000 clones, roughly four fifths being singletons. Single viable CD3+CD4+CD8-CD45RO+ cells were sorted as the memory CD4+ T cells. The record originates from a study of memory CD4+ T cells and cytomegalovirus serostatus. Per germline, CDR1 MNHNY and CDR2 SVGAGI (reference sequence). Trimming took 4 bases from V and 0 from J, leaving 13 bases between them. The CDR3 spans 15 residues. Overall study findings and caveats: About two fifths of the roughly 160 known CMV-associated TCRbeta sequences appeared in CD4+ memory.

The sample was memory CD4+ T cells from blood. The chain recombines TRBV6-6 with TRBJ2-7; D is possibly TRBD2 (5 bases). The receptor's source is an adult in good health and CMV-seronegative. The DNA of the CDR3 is TGTGCCAGCAGTTTCGGACTGGGAAGCTCCTACGAGCAGTACTTC. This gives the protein CASSFGLGSSYEQYF.